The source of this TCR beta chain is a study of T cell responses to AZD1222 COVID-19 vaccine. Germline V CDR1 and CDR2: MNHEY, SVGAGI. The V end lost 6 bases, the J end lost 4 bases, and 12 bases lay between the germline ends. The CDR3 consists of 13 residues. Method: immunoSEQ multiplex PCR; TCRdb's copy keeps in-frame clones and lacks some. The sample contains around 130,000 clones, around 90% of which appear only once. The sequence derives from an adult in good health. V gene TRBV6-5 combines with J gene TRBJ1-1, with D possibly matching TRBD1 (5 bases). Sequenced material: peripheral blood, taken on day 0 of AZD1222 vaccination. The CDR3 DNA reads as TGTGCCAGCAGAGCCCAGGGAGGCACTGAAGCTTTCTTT. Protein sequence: CASRAQGGTEAFF.